The present T cell receptor (beta chain) was sequenced within a study of blood T cell repertoires in COVID-19. As for the study in general: Samples came from the United States, Italy and Spain, spanning acute and convalescent COVID-19. T cells, B-cell-depleted T cells, or PBMCs supplied cDNA or gDNA.

Original data processing: By means of reference gene primer amplification, nucleated cell counts were estimated. TCRdb's copy holds only in-frame clones and misses some; the assay was immunoSEQ multiplex PCR. D and trimming come from the DNA, and the V and J calls and clone size come from that table. The sample consists of about 120,000 clones, under 90% of them appearing once. The material sequenced was peripheral blood. This receptor was obtained from a man between 60 and 75 years old with acute or convalescent COVID-19.

The CDR3 nucleotides are TGCGCCAGCAATGGAGGACAGGGGGTTACTGAAGCTTTCTTT. Amino acid sequence: CASNGGQGVTEAFF. The rearrangement uses TRBV23-1 and TRBJ1-1, with 10 bases lining up with TRBD1. TRBV23-1 is recorded as an ORF, its role being uncertain. V lost 7 bases and J lost 5; bases outside the gene matches: 7. CDR3 length: 14 amino acids.